This T cell receptor beta chain came from a study of blood T cell repertoires in COVID-19. Profiled with immunoSEQ multiplex PCR; TCRdb holds only in-frame clones, not every one. The sample shows about 330,000 clones, roughly 87% of them seen only once. Germline CDR1 is SGHAT and CDR2 is FQNNGV. This CDR3 region has 15 residues. J lost 8 bases, V lost 5 bases, and 8 bases had no gene match. The clonotype originates from a woman aged 25 to 39 who had recovered from COVID-19. Sequenced input: PBMCs or T cells enriched from blood (not recorded which). V gene TRBV11-2 combines with J gene TRBJ1-4; TRBD1 aligns across 10 bases. CDR3 amino acids: CASSTGLTGGEKLFF. The CDR3 DNA is TGTGCCAGCAGCACAGGACTGACAGGGGGCGAAAAACTGTTTTTT.